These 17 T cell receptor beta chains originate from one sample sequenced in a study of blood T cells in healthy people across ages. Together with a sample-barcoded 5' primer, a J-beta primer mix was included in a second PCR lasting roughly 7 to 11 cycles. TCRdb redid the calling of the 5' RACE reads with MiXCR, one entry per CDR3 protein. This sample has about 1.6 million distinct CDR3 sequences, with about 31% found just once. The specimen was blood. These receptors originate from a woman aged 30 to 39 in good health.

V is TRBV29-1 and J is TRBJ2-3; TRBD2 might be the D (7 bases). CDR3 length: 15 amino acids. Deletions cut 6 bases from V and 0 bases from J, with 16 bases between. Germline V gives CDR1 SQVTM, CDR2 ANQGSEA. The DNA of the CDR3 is TGCAGCGTGAGGGGGAGCGGGGTTAGCACAGATACGCAGTATTTT. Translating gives CSVRGSGVSTDTQYF.

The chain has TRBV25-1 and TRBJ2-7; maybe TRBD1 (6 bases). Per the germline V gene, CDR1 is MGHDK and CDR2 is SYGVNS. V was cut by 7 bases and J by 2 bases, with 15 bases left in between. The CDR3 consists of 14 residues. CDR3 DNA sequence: TGTGCCAGCACCGTAGGGCAGGGGACCTACGAGCAGTACTTC. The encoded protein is CASTVGQGTYEQYF.

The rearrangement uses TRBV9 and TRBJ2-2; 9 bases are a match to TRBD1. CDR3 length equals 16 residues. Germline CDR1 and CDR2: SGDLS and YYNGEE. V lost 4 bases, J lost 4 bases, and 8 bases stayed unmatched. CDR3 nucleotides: TGTGCCAGCAGCAAGCGGACAGGGGCCGCCACCGGGGAGCTGTTTTTT. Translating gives CASSKRTGAATGELFF.

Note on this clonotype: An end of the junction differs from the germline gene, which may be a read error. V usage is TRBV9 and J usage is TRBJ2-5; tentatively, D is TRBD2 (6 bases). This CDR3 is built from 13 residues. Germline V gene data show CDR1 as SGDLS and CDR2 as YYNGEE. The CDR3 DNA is TGTGTCAGCAGCGACGGGAGCGGAGAGACCCAGTACTTC. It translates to CVSSDGSGETQYF.

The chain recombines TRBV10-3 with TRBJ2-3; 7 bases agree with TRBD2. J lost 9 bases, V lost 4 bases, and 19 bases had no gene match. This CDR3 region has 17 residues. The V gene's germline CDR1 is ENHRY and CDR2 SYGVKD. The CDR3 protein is CAISGSTVWEGRGTQYF. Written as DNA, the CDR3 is TGTGCCATCAGTGGGTCGACAGTGTGGGAGGGCCGAGGCACGCAGTATTTT.

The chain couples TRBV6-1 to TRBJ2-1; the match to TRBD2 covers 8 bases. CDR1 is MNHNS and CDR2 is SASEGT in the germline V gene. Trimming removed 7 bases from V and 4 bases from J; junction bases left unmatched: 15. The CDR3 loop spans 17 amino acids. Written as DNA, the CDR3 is TGTGCCAGCACCAAAAGGGCGGGAGGAAGGGATTACAATGAGCAGTTCTTC. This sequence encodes CASTKRAGGRDYNEQFF.

CDR3 DNA: TGCAGTGCTAGAGCAACGGTAGTAGCAGCTAATGAGCAGTTCTTC. As protein: CSARATVVAANEQFF. The V call is TRBV20-1, the J call TRBJ2-1; D remains ambiguous. The CDR3 has 15 residues. Germline V gene data show CDR1 as DFQATT and CDR2 as SNEGSKA (reference sequence). V dropped 1 base and J dropped 7 bases, with 17 bases sitting between them.

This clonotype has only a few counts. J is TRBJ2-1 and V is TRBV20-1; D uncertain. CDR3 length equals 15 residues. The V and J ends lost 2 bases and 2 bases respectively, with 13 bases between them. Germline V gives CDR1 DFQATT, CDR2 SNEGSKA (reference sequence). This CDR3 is CSARPRAVPYNEQFF. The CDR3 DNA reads TGCAGTGCTAGACCCCGGGCTGTCCCCTACAATGAGCAGTTCTTC.

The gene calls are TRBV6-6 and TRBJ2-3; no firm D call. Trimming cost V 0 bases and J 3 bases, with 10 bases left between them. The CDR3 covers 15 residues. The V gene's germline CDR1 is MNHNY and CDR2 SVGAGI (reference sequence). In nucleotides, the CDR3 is TGTGCCAGCAGTTACTCGGCCCTTCAAACAGATACGCAGTATTTT. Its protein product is CASSYSALQTDTQYF.

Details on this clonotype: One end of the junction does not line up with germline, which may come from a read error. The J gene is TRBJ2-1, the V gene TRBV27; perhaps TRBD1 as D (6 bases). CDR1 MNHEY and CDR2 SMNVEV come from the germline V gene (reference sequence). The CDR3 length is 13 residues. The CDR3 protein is CVSRELGGNEQFF. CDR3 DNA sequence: TGTGTCAGCAGGGAACTAGGGGGCAATGAGCAGTTCTTC.

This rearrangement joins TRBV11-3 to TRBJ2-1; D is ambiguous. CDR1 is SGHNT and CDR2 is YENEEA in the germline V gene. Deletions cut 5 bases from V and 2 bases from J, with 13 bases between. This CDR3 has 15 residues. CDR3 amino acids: CASSALSGTYNEQFF. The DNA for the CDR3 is TGTGCCAGCAGCGCACTCTCGGGCACCTACAATGAGCAGTTCTTC.

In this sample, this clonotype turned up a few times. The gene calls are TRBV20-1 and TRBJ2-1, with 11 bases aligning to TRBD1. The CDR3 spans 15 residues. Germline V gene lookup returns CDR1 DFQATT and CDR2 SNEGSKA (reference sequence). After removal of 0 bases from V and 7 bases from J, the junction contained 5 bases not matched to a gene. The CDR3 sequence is CSARDRTGGANEQFF. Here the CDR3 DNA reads TGCAGTGCTAGAGACCGGACAGGGGGCGCGAATGAGCAGTTCTTC.

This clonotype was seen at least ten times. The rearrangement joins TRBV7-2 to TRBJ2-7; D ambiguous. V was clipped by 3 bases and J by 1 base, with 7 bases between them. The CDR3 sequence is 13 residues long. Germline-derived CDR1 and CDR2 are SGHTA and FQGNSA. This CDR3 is CASSFQISYEQYF. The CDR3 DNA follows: TGTGCCAGCAGCTTCCAGATTTCCTACGAGCAGTACTTC.

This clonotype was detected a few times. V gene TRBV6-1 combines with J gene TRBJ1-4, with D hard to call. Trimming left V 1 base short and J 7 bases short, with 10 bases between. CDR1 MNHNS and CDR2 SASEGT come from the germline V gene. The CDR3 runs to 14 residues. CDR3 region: CASSEVYNSEKLFF. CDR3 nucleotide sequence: TGTGCCAGCAGTGAAGTCTACAACAGTGAAAAACTGTTTTTT.

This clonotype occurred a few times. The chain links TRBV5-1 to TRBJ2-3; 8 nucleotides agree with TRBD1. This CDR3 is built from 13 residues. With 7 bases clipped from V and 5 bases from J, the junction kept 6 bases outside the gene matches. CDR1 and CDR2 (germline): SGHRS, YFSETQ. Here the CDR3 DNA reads TGCGCCAGCGGCCAGGGGGCTGGAGATACGCAGTATTTT. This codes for CASGQGAGDTQYF.

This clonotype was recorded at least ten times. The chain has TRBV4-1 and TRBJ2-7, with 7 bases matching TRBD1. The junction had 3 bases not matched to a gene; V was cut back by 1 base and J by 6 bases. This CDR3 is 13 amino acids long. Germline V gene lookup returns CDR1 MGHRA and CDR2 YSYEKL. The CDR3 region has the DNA TGCGCCAGCAGCCAAGGACAGGGCAGCGAGCAGTACTTC. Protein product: CASSQGQGSEQYF.

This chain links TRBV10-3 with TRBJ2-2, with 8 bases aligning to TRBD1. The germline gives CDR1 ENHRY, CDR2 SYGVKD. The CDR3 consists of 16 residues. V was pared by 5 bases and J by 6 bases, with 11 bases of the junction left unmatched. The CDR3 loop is CAISPGTGLVAGELFF. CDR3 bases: TGTGCCATCAGTCCCGGGACAGGCCTTGTCGCCGGGGAGCTGTTTTTT.